These 32 T cell receptor beta chains share one sample of origin, sequenced in a study of identical twins. TCRdb re-analysed the 5' RACE reads in MiXCR, keeping a single row per CDR3 protein. The data contain 500,000 or so distinct CDR3 sequences, 20% to 25% of them seen just once; the ten biggest clones take up around 1%. The same data also went into a second study, on T cells expressing NK-cell markers.

Sequenced: CD4+ T cells sorted from blood. These receptors came from a woman under 30 in good health.

The sample holds a few counts of this clonotype. The chain carries TRBV6-1 and TRBJ2-3; possibly TRBD2 for D (6 bases). The CDR3 consists of 16 residues. Germline values: CDR1 MNHNS, CDR2 SASEGT. V was trimmed by 0 bases and J by 1 base, leaving 11 bases between them. The CDR3 region has the DNA TGTGCCAGCAGTGAAGCGCAGGTAGCGGGCACAGATACGCAGTATTTT. This encodes CASSEAQVAGTDTQYF.

This sequence joins TRBV12-3 or TRBV12-4 and TRBJ2-5, with 10 bases identical to TRBD2. After removal of 2 bases from V and 5 bases from J, the junction contained 20 bases not matched to a gene. The CDR3 consists of 20 residues. CDR3 amino acids: CASSLFRLGTSASKRETQYF. In DNA, the CDR3 is TGTGCCAGCAGTTTATTCCGTCTTGGGACTAGCGCTTCAAAGCGGGAGACCCAGTACTTC.

In its sample, this clonotype was seen a few times. This rearrangement joins TRBV7-9 to TRBJ2-7; tentative D call: TRBD1 (5 bases). The germline V gene has CDR1 SEHNR and CDR2 FQNEAQ (reference sequence). Trimming took 4 bases from V and 7 from J, leaving 17 bases between them. CDR3 size: 14 residues. The CDR3, as DNA: TGTGCCAGCAGCTATCGAACAGGTTATCGTGAGCAGTACTTC. This gives the protein CASSYRTGYREQYF.

This clonotype was detected ten times or more. The chain employs TRBV6-5 and TRBJ1-2; possibly TRBD1 for D (5 bases). The CDR3 is 14 amino acids. V gave up 0 bases and J gave up 4 bases, with 9 bases separating them. The germline gives CDR1 MNHEY, CDR2 SVGAGI. The CDR3 sequence is CASSYSGTVYGYTF. DNA for the CDR3: TGTGCCAGCAGTTACTCAGGGACGGTCTATGGCTACACCTTC.

This clonotype was seen more than once but under ten times. V usage is TRBV12-3 or TRBV12-4 and J usage is TRBJ1-5; the D gene is possibly TRBD1 (5 bases). This CDR3 has 14 amino acids. The ends were cut back, 6 bases at V and 5 bases at J, with 14 bases in the middle. CDR3 DNA sequence: TGTGCCAGCAGATCAAGAGGGGAAGATCAGCCCCAGCATTTT. As protein: CASRSRGEDQPQHF.

The rearrangement links TRBV30 to TRBJ2-2; D is unresolved. V lost 0 bases to trimming and J lost 2 bases, with 1 base between them. This CDR3 has 12 residues. Germline CDR1 reads GTSNPN; CDR2 reads SVGIG (reference sequence). The CDR3 sequence is CAWSVNTGELFF. The CDR3 DNA sequence: TGTGCCTGGAGTGTAAACACCGGGGAGCTGTTTTTT.

This clonotype was seen a few times. The rearrangement uses TRBV7-9 and TRBJ2-1, with D possibly TRBD1 on 5 matching bases. The CDR3 runs 14 residues. The V gene lost 2 bases and the J gene lost 4 bases, with 9 bases spanning the gap. Germline V gene data show CDR1 as SEHNR and CDR2 as FQNEAQ (reference sequence). The CDR3 sequence: CASSLPGMYNEQFF. The CDR3, as DNA: TGTGCCAGCAGCTTACCAGGGATGTACAATGAGCAGTTCTTC.

This clonotype was observed many times. V usage is TRBV20-1 and J usage is TRBJ2-3; TRBD2 matches at 9 bases. The CDR3 contains 13 residues. CDR1 DFQATT and CDR2 SNEGSKA come from the germline V gene (reference sequence). The CDR3 nucleotides are TGCAGCGGACTAGCGTTGATCACAGATACGCAGTATTTT. It translates to CSGLALITDTQYF.

V usage is TRBV9 and J usage is TRBJ2-7, with D unclear. Trimming took off 0 bases at V and 3 bases at J, with 10 bases between the two ends. This CDR3 has 14 residues. Germline values: CDR1 SGDLS, CDR2 YYNGEE. The CDR3 nucleotides are TGTGCCAGCAGCGTAGACCTTGCTCACTACGAGCAGTACTTC. It specifies CASSVDLAHYEQYF.

This clonotype was recorded a few times. V is TRBV15 and J is TRBJ1-1; TRBD1 matches at 7 bases. Germline-derived CDR1 and CDR2 are LNHNV and YYDKDF (reference sequence). The V gene end was trimmed by 1 base and the J gene end by 1 base; junction bases not matched to a gene: 0. The CDR3 sequence is 14 residues long. The CDR3 reads CATSRGDRNTEAFF. In DNA, the CDR3 is TGTGCCACCAGCAGAGGGGACAGGAACACTGAAGCTTTCTTT.

The table lists this clonotype with a few counts. The chain carries TRBV3-1 and TRBJ1-1; perhaps TRBD1 as D (6 bases). V lost 5 bases and J lost 10, with 20 bases in between. The CDR3 loop spans 14 amino acids. The germline V gene encodes CDR1 LGHDT and CDR2 YNNKEL (reference sequence). The CDR3 region has the DNA TGTGCCAGCAGCTTAAGGGCAGGGGTAAGCCGAGCTTTCTTT. It yields the protein CASSLRAGVSRAFF.

This clonotype was observed a handful of times. The chain carries TRBV12-3 or TRBV12-4 and TRBJ2-7, with D tentatively TRBD1 (6 bases). The CDR3 is 15 residues long. Trimming removed 3 bases from V and 3 bases from J, with 15 bases in between. This CDR3 reads CASSFFSTGNYEQYF. CDR3 DNA: TGTGCCAGCAGTTTTTTTTCTACAGGGAACTACGAGCAGTACTTC.

The rearrangement joins TRBV6-5 to TRBJ1-1; D not resolved. Germline V gene lookup returns CDR1 MNHEY and CDR2 SVGAGI. V lost 7 bases and J lost 5, with 14 bases in between. CDR3 length equals 13 residues. The CDR3 region has the DNA TGTGCCAGCATTATACATGGCTGGACTGAAGCTTTCTTT. Translating it yields CASIIHGWTEAFF.

The gene calls are TRBV11-2 and TRBJ2-1; 7 bases are shared with TRBD1. The trim removed 2 bases at V and 4 bases at J, leaving 5 bases unmatched. The germline V gene encodes CDR1 SGHAT and CDR2 FQNNGV. This CDR3 has 15 residues. The DNA for the CDR3 is TGTGCCAGCAGCTTACGGGACAGAAATTACAATGAGCAGTTCTTC. It specifies CASSLRDRNYNEQFF.

This clonotype was counted a few times. CDR3 loop: CASSLATNTGELFF. DNA for the CDR3: TGTGCCAGCAGCTTAGCTACGAACACCGGGGAGCTGTTTTTT. The chain employs TRBV7-2 and TRBJ2-2; D ambiguous. V gave up 0 bases and J gave up 0 bases, with 2 bases separating them. Germline CDR1 and CDR2: SGHTA and FQGNSA. The CDR3 extends over 14 amino acids. The variable domain in full, with the rest retrieved from reference TRBV7-2 and TRBJ2-2, is GAGVSQSPSNKVTEKGKDVELRCDPISGHTALYWYRQSLGQGLEFLIYFQGNSAPDKSGLPSDRFSAERTGGSVSTLTIQRTQQEDSAVYLCASSLATNTGELFFGEGSRLTVL.

This clonotype was observed many times. The chain uses TRBV20-1 and TRBJ2-3; D is ambiguous. V shed 6 bases and J shed 5 bases, with 12 bases lying between them. CDR3 length: 12 residues. CDR1 and CDR2 from the germline V gene are DFQATT and SNEGSKA (reference sequence). CDR3 residues: CSAPRPGDTQYF. The CDR3 DNA reads as TGCAGTGCACCCAGACCCGGAGATACGCAGTATTTT.

The chain recombines TRBV4-3 with TRBJ2-3; no clear D gene. Trimming left V 1 base short and J 0 bases short, with 8 bases between. The CDR3 totals 15 residues. The germline CDR1 and CDR2 sequences are LGHNA and YSLEER. CDR3 in amino acids: CASSQGRRSTDTQYF. The CDR3 DNA follows: TGCGCCAGCAGCCAAGGGCGACGAAGCACAGATACGCAGTATTTT.

The chain employs TRBV5-1 and TRBJ2-1; 11 bases agree with TRBD2. Looked up from germline, CDR1 is SGHRS and CDR2 is YFSETQ. Trimming cost V 2 bases and J 4 bases; bases outside gene matches: 5. This CDR3 contains 16 residues. The CDR3 here is CASSLISGGGYNEQFF. The CDR3 nucleotides are TGCGCCAGCAGCTTAATTAGCGGGGGGGGATACAATGAGCAGTTCTTC. Looking up the rest from reference TRBV5-1 and TRBJ2-1 gives the full variable domain: KAGVTQTPRYLIKTRGQQVTLSCSPISGHRSVSWYQQTPGQGLQFLFEYFSETQRNKGNFPGRFSGRQFSNSRSEMNVSTLELGDSALYLCASSLISGGGYNEQFFGPGTRLTVL.

This clonotype has only a few counts. The chain links TRBV11-2 to TRBJ2-2; 12 nucleotides align to TRBD2. Per germline, CDR1 SGHAT and CDR2 FQNNGV. V shed 0 bases and J 7 bases; nucleotides not matched to a gene: 3. CDR3 length: 16 amino acids. The CDR3 coding sequence is TGTGCCAGCAGCTTAGAGCTAGCGGGGGGGTTCGGGGAGCTGTTTTTT. Its protein is CASSLELAGGFGELFF.

This clonotype appeared a few times. V and J are TRBV12-3 or TRBV12-4 and TRBJ1-6; D unclear. The CDR3 consists of 13 residues. The V and J ends lost 6 bases and 5 bases respectively, with 8 bases between them. The CDR3 protein is CASRDFDNSPLHF. The CDR3 nucleotides are TGTGCCAGCAGGGACTTCGATAATTCACCCCTCCACTTT.

The CDR3 DNA is TGTGCCAGCAGTTTAGACCAGACGCGGCAACTCGACTACACCTTC. It encodes CASSLDQTRQLDYTF. This rearrangement joins TRBV12-3 or TRBV12-4 to TRBJ1-2, with no clear D. Trimming left V 1 base short and J 10 bases short, with 19 bases between. The CDR3 totals 15 residues.

The chain joins TRBV9 to TRBJ2-7; D is uncertain. Germline V gene data show CDR1 as SGDLS and CDR2 as YYNGEE. The CDR3 is 16 residues long. Trimming cost V 1 base and J 7 bases, with 21 bases left between them. The CDR3 region has the DNA TGTGCCAGCAGCGTATCCCCCACAAGTACAATGGGGGAGCAGTACTTC. It encodes CASSVSPTSTMGEQYF.

This clonotype was detected ten times or more. The CDR3 loop is CASSLGPPDTQYF. The CDR3 DNA reads as TGTGCCAGCAGCTTGGGTCCCCCAGATACGCAGTATTTT. This chain joins TRBV5-5 and TRBJ2-3; D is ambiguous. The CDR3 loop spans 13 amino acids. The germline V gene has CDR1 SGHKS and CDR2 YYEKEE (reference sequence). The V end lost 0 bases, the J end lost 4 bases, and 6 bases lay between the germline ends.

Only one count was recorded for this clonotype. The chain has TRBV5-1 and TRBJ2-3, with TRBD2 matching 9 bases. Germline CDR1 is SGHRS and CDR2 is YFSETQ. After removal of 4 bases from V and 3 bases from J, the junction contained 15 bases not matched to a gene. This CDR3 has 18 amino acids. The CDR3, as DNA: TGCGCCAGCAGCCTGAGCGGGGGGCTTAATCCGCGGACAGATACGCAGTATTTT. Translating it yields CASSLSGGLNPRTDTQYF.

This clonotype was seen a handful of times. The chain is built from TRBV9 and TRBJ1-2; D is unclear. V lost 4 bases, J lost 5 bases, and 15 bases lay in between. Per germline, CDR1 SGDLS and CDR2 YYNGEE. This CDR3 comprises 14 residues. The CDR3 spells CASSRSQPSYGYTF. The CDR3 DNA reads TGTGCCAGCAGCAGGTCCCAGCCTTCGTATGGCTACACCTTC.

A few counts support this clonotype. The V gene is TRBV6-1, the J gene TRBJ1-1, with TRBD1 matching over 7 bases. Trimming removed 7 bases from V and 1 base from J; junction bases left unmatched: 6. Germline V gene data show CDR1 as MNHNS and CDR2 as SASEGT. CDR3 length: 14 residues. CDR3 sequence: CASTYRGWNTEAFF. CDR3 DNA: TGTGCCAGCACCTACAGGGGCTGGAACACTGAAGCTTTCTTT.

This clonotype was observed a few times. This chain connects TRBV12-3 or TRBV12-4 to TRBJ2-2; maybe TRBD2 (6 bases). The germline V and J ends were trimmed by 6 bases and 6 bases, with 14 bases remaining between them. This CDR3 region has 14 residues. In DNA, the CDR3 is TGTGCCAGCAGCCCGGGACTGGCCCCCGGGGAGCTGTTTTTT. The encoded protein is CASSPGLAPGELFF.

This chain connects TRBV20-1 to TRBJ1-1; D is undetermined. This CDR3 comprises 13 residues. CDR1 is DFQATT, CDR2 SNEGSKA, per germline (reference sequence). V lost 6 bases to trimming and J lost 1 base, with 12 bases between them. The CDR3 sequence: CSAWTGRNTEAFF. For the CDR3, the DNA is TGCAGTGCCTGGACGGGGAGGAACACTGAAGCTTTCTTT.

In this sample, this clonotype turned up a few times. Just one base apart from a much larger clone, this may be a read error. The gene calls are TRBV18 and TRBJ2-5, with no clear D. Germline V gives CDR1 KGHSH, CDR2 LQKENI. The CDR3 totals 12 residues. Trimming took 1 base from V and 3 from J, leaving 3 bases between them. The DNA for the CDR3 is TGTGCCAGCTCACCACTCGAAGAGACCCAGTACTTC. Its translation is CASSPLEETQYF.

V and J are TRBV12-3 or TRBV12-4 and TRBJ2-7; TRBD2 agrees at 7 bases. The CDR3 consists of 13 residues. The J segment lost 9 bases and the V segment lost 6 bases, leaving 11 bases of the junction unmatched. CDR3 sequence: CASRPSGASGQYF. CDR3 nucleotides: TGTGCCAGCAGGCCCAGCGGGGCTTCGGGGCAGTACTTC.

J is TRBJ2-4 and V is TRBV7-8; possibly TRBD2 for D (6 bases). Trimming left V 0 bases short and J 5 bases short, with 11 bases between. Germline CDR1 SGHVS, CDR2 FQNEAQ. This CDR3 comprises 15 residues. CDR3 in amino acids: CASSLAGVAENIQYF. CDR3 nucleotides: TGTGCCAGCAGCTTAGCGGGGGTAGCGGAAAACATTCAGTACTTC.

This chain connects TRBV20-1 to TRBJ2-1, with 14 positions matching TRBD2. Germline values: CDR1 DFQATT, CDR2 SNEGSKA (reference sequence). The CDR3 consists of 16 residues. V was clipped by 5 bases and J by 6 bases; unmatched bases: 9. The CDR3 loop is CSAPGTSGRSRNEQFF. For the CDR3, the DNA is TGCAGTGCTCCAGGGACTAGCGGGAGATCGCGCAATGAGCAGTTCTTC.